These 22 T cell receptor beta chains share one sample of origin, sequenced in a study of T cell responses to AZD1222 COVID-19 vaccine. Sequencing used immunoSEQ multiplex PCR; TCRdb keeps in-frame clones, though not all of them. The sample carries 150,000 to 200,000 clones, 85% to 95% recorded once. The material sequenced was peripheral blood, taken on day 0 of AZD1222 vaccination. The receptor source for this set is an adult in good health.

This chain connects TRBV5-4 to TRBJ1-2; the D is unclear. The CDR3 length is 13 residues. V gave up 4 bases and J gave up 3 bases, with 10 bases separating them. Germline-derived CDR1 and CDR2 are SGHNT and YYREEE (reference sequence). The CDR3 coding sequence is TGTGCCAGCAGCCCTGACACCCACTATGGCTACACCTTC. It codes for CASSPDTHYGYTF.

The V call is TRBV5-1, the J call TRBJ2-5, with TRBD2 matching 12 bases. CDR1 and CDR2 from the germline V gene are SGHRS and YFSETQ. V was clipped by 0 bases and J by 5 bases; unmatched bases: 8. The CDR3 runs to 17 residues. The CDR3 here is CASSLGLAGGQSETQYF. CDR3 sequence (DNA): TGCGCCAGCAGCTTGGGCCTAGCGGGGGGGCAGTCGGAGACCCAGTACTTC.

The chain employs TRBV7-9 and TRBJ1-1; TRBD1 is a possible D gene (5 bases). The CDR3 length is 14 residues. Between the trimmed V and J ends, which lost 5 bases and 2 bases, there was a span of 12 bases. CDR1 and CDR2 from the germline V gene are SEHNR and FQNEAQ (reference sequence). The CDR3 loop is CASSRLDRNTEAFF. CDR3 DNA sequence: TGTGCCAGCAGCCGTCTCGACAGAAACACTGAAGCTTTCTTT. Variable domain in full (rest from reference TRBV7-9 and TRBJ1-1): DTGVSQNPRHKITKRGQNVTFRCDPISEHNRLYWYRQTLGQGPEFLTYFQNEAQLEKSRLLSDRFSAERPKGSFSTLEIQRTEQGDSAMYLCASSRLDRNTEAFFGQGTRLTVV.

This clone has only one observation. V gene TRBV12-5 combines with J gene TRBJ1-5; TRBD1 is a possible D gene (5 bases). Germline loops: CDR1 LGHNT, CDR2 FRNRAP. V gave up 6 bases and J gave up 6 bases, with 12 bases separating them. This CDR3 contains 13 residues. The CDR3, as DNA: TGTGCTAGTGGCCCGGGACCCCTTCAGCCCCAGCATTTT. It encodes CASGPGPLQPQHF.

V gene TRBV10-3 combines with J gene TRBJ1-6; 7 bases fit TRBD1. The CDR3 totals 13 residues. From germline, CDR1 is ENHRY and CDR2 SYGVKD. V lost 7 bases, J lost 6 bases, and 3 bases stayed unmatched. The CDR3 DNA is TGTGCCATCAATCAGGGGGTTAATTCACCCCTCCACTTT. Translating gives CAINQGVNSPLHF.

This sequence joins TRBV7-6 and TRBJ2-1; TRBD2 might be the D (6 bases). The ends were cut back, 0 bases at V and 3 bases at J, with 12 bases in the middle. The CDR3 extends over 16 amino acids. Per germline, CDR1 SGHVS and CDR2 FNYEAQ. CDR3 DNA sequence: TGTGCCAGCAGCTTAGCGGCTAGCGTTTTCTACAATGAGCAGTTCTTC. It translates to CASSLAASVFYNEQFF.

This rearrangement joins TRBV11-3 to TRBJ2-5; 9 nucleotides agree with TRBD2. CDR1 SGHNT and CDR2 YENEEA come from the germline V gene. J gave up 9 bases and V 7 bases, and 18 bases lay outside the gene matches. The CDR3 extends over 16 amino acids. The CDR3 DNA reads as TGTGCCAGCACACATGGCGGGGGGGCGATTAAAGGCCCCCAGTACTTC. Translating it yields CASTHGGGAIKGPQYF. The variable domain in full, with the rest retrieved from reference TRBV11-3 and TRBJ2-5, is EAGVVQSPRYKIIEKKQPVAFWCNPISGHNTLYWYLQNLGQGPELLIRYENEEAVDDSQLPKDRFSAERLKGVDSTLKIQPAELGDSAVYLCASTHGGGAIKGPQYFGPGTRLLVL.

The chain has TRBV12-1 and TRBJ2-7; the table's D call, TRBD1, has no DNA check behind it. TRBV12-1 is labeled a pseudogene. The CDR3 loop spans 16 amino acids. The CDR3 loop reads CASSFLSGRITYEQYF. Written as DNA, the CDR3 is TGTGCCAGCAGCTTTTTATCAGGCAGGATCACCTACGAGCAGTACTTC.

The V and J genes are TRBV5-1 and TRBJ2-2; 10 bases are a match to TRBD1. Germline V lookup: CDR1 SGHRS, CDR2 YFSETQ. The CDR3 totals 16 residues. Losses at the gene ends were 4 bases for V and 4 bases for J; bases not matched to a gene: 7. CDR3 sequence (DNA): TGCGCCAGCAGCAAGGCGGGGACAGGGGCCACCGGGGAGCTGTTTTTT. This codes for CASSKAGTGATGELFF.

The chain couples TRBV5-8 to TRBJ2-7; D is tentatively TRBD1 or TRBD2 (6 bases each). The CDR3 is made up of 13 amino acids. Germline lookup yields CDR1 SGHTS and CDR2 YDEGEE. V lost 4 bases and J 4 bases, leaving 12 bases between the germline ends. CDR3 amino acids: CASSRRGPYEQYF. The CDR3 DNA reads as TGTGCCAGCAGCCGCCGGGGGCCTTACGAGCAGTACTTC.

The chain employs TRBV9 and TRBJ1-2, with D perhaps TRBD1 (6 bases). With 0 bases removed from V and 7 bases from J, the gap between germline ends came to 13 bases. Germline-derived CDR1 and CDR2 are SGDLS and YYNGEE. The CDR3 is made up of 14 amino acids. This CDR3 reads CASSVGWGAGGYTF. In nucleotides, the CDR3 is TGTGCCAGCAGCGTAGGATGGGGGGCCGGTGGCTACACCTTC.

The rearrangement links TRBV6-1 to TRBJ1-5; perhaps TRBD1 as D (6 bases). The CDR3 is made up of 15 amino acids. V was pared by 3 bases and J by 5 bases, with 14 bases between. The V gene's germline CDR1 is MNHNS and CDR2 SASEGT. CDR3 sequence: CASSDRGGGYQPQHF. The CDR3 DNA reads as TGTGCCAGCAGTGATAGGGGGGGAGGATATCAGCCCCAGCATTTT.

The chain carries TRBV7-2 and TRBJ1-2, with D maybe TRBD1 (5 bases). The germline CDR1 and CDR2 sequences are SGHTA and FQGNSA. CDR3 length: 13 amino acids. With 6 bases removed from V and 14 bases from J, the gap between germline ends came to 22 bases. The CDR3 is CASSAGTGEEGTF. The CDR3 DNA is TGTGCCAGCAGTGCCGGGACCGGAGAGGAAGGGACCTTC. Together with reference TRBV7-2 and TRBJ1-2, the CDR3 gives the full variable domain: GAGVSQSPSNKVTEKGKDVELRCDPISGHTALYWYRQSLGQGLEFLIYFQGNSAPDKSGLPSDRFSAERTGGSVSTLTIQRTQQEDSAVYLCASSAGTGEEGTFGSGTRLTVV.

V is TRBV14 and J is TRBJ1-2; unclear D gene. With 1 base removed from V and 4 bases from J, the gap between germline ends came to 10 bases. Germline V gene sequence: CDR1 SGHDN, CDR2 FVKESK. The CDR3 is made up of 14 amino acids. DNA for the CDR3: TGTGCCAGCAGCCAAGCTAACGGGGTCTATGGCTACACCTTC. Its translation is CASSQANGVYGYTF.

V and J are TRBV14 and TRBJ1-2; 8 bases are shared with TRBD1. Germline assignment: CDR1 SGHDN and CDR2 FVKESK. The CDR3 is made up of 16 amino acids. With V trimmed by 2 bases and J by 4 bases, 9 bases remained unmatched. Here the CDR3 reads CASSQPGQGRSYGYTF. CDR3 DNA: TGTGCCAGCAGCCAACCCGGACAGGGCAGGAGCTATGGCTACACCTTC.

V usage is TRBV20-1 and J usage is TRBJ1-1; D unclear. The CDR3 spans 10 residues. Germline assignment: CDR1 DFQATT and CDR2 SNEGSKA (reference sequence). The V end was cut by 3 bases, the J end by 8 bases, with 7 bases between. The DNA of the CDR3 is TGCAGTGCTAGTTGGCAGGAAGCTTTCTTT. Its protein is CSASWQEAFF.

The V call is TRBV19, the J call TRBJ1-6; perhaps TRBD1 as D (5 bases). Deletions cut 5 bases from V and 6 bases from J, with 14 bases between. Germline CDR1 LNHDA, CDR2 SQIVND (reference sequence). The CDR3 totals 15 residues. CDR3 region: CASSAPGTGNSPLHF. The CDR3 DNA sequence: TGTGCCAGTAGTGCGCCCGGGACGGGTAATTCACCCCTCCACTTT.

V is TRBV7-9 and J is TRBJ1-4; D may be TRBD1 (5 bases). Deletions cut 1 base from V and 3 bases from J, with 9 bases between. The germline gives CDR1 SEHNR, CDR2 FQNEAQ (reference sequence). The CDR3 totals 15 residues. CDR3 residues: CASSLDRGANEKLFF. DNA for the CDR3: TGTGCCAGCAGCTTAGATCGGGGGGCTAATGAAAAACTGTTTTTT.

This chain joins TRBV15 and TRBJ2-1, with 8 bases aligning to TRBD2. The ends lost 9 bases at V and 1 base at J; junction bases unmatched: 11. Germline CDR1 is LNHNV and CDR2 is YYDKDF (reference sequence). The CDR3 has 16 residues. The CDR3 protein is CATSLASGGSYNEQFF. In nucleotides, the CDR3 is TGTGCCACGAGCCTCGCAAGCGGGGGATCCTACAATGAGCAGTTCTTC.

This chain links TRBV7-9 with TRBJ1-5; D is possibly TRBD1 (6 bases). The CDR3 is 17 residues long. The germline CDR1 and CDR2 sequences are SEHNR and FQNEAQ (reference sequence). Trimming removed 6 bases from V and 3 bases from J, with 21 bases in between. The CDR3 nucleotides read TGTGCCAGCAGTTCGATAACGGGGGCAGGGCTCAATCAGCCCCAGCATTTT. Protein product: CASSSITGAGLNQPQHF.

The V gene is TRBV14, the J gene TRBJ1-5, with 7 bases fitting TRBD1. Unmatched junction bases numbered 15, after V lost 1 base and J lost 0 bases. Per the germline V gene, CDR1 is SGHDN and CDR2 is FVKESK. The CDR3 is 20 residues long. CDR3 residues: CASSQARQGDRHRSNQPQHF. CDR3 sequence (DNA): TGTGCCAGCAGCCAAGCCCGCCAGGGGGACCGCCACCGTAGCAATCAGCCCCAGCATTTT.

V usage is TRBV28 and J usage is TRBJ1-2; D is uncertain. The CDR3 totals 14 residues. Trimming stripped 4 bases from V and 4 bases from J, with 13 bases between. Germline values: CDR1 MDHEN, CDR2 SYDVKM. The DNA for the CDR3 is TGTGCCAGCAGTTCGCAAATGCCTTCCTATGGCTACACCTTC. This encodes CASSSQMPSYGYTF.